The sequence of this TCR beta chain was determined in a study of T cell changes during pregnancy in multiple sclerosis. Produced via immunoSEQ multiplex PCR; TCRdb's table is partial and in-frame only. This sample yields 30,000 to 35,000 clones, of which about nine tenths are seen a single time; approximately 13% belongs to the top ten. This clone has a single count. V was pared by 2 bases and J by 8 bases, with 8 bases of the junction left unmatched. The V gene's germline CDR1 is LNHDA and CDR2 SQIVND (reference sequence). The CDR3 is made up of 15 amino acids. Sequences were derived from CD8+ T cells from peripheral blood mononuclear cells, sampled in the first trimester of pregnancy. The chain has TRBV19 and TRBJ2-1, with 8 bases aligning to TRBD2. The receptor comes from a female donor with multiple sclerosis, enrolled in a pregnancy study. The CDR3 DNA reads TGTGCCAGTAGTATAACAGCGGGAGTCAGCCATGAGCAGTTCTTC. This encodes CASSITAGVSHEQFF.